The rows below give T cell receptor beta chains drawn from one sample of a study of blood T cell repertoires in COVID-19. Clones were sequenced by immunoSEQ multiplex PCR, and TCRdb holds only the in-frame ones, with some missing. The sample lists 350,000 or so clones; about 86% were seen once. The specimen was PBMCs or T cells enriched from blood (not recorded which). The receptors derive from a woman in her forties with acute COVID-19. Each CDR3 is given with its conserved first and last residue. A D gene is named only where the DNA matches it firmly. Clone size is stated in some rows and not others, as once, few, many or a class when expanded.

d_gene	len	v_gene	j_gene	abundance	CDR3nt	CDR3aa
.	14	TRBV3-1/TRBV3-2	TRBJ1-5	.	TGTGCCAGCAGCCAAGGTGGGGAGATCTGGCCCCAGCATTTT	CASSQGGEIWPQHF
TRBD1	15	TRBV5-1	TRBJ2-3	.	TGCGCCAGCAGCTTTTCCGGGACAGGCACAGATACGCAGTATTTT	CASSFSGTGTDTQYF
.	15	TRBV9	TRBJ2-5	.	TGTGCCAGCAGCGCCCCTACAGGGTTTTCGGAGACCCAGTACTTC	CASSAPTGFSETQYF
TRBD2	19	TRBV2	TRBJ2-7	.	TGTGCCAGCAGTGATCCGACTAGCGGGCACGGGGGCCCTTCGTACGAGCAGTACTTC	CASSDPTSGHGGPSYEQYF
TRBD2	15	TRBV7-2	TRBJ2-2	.	TGTGCCAGCAGCTTTGCTAGCGGGGGAACCGGGGAGCTGTTTTTT	CASSFASGGTGELFF
.	15	TRBV10-1	TRBJ1-2	.	TGCGCCAGCAGTGGTAGTAGCTCAGGGTATCGTGGCTACACCTTC	CASSGSSSGYRGYTF
TRBD2	15	TRBV11-2	TRBJ2-1	.	TGTGCCAGCAGACGACTAGCGGGGTTAAACAATGAGCAGTTCTTC	CASRRLAGLNNEQFF
TRBD1	13	TRBV6-5	TRBJ1-2	.	TGTGCCAGCGGGACAGGGGGGGTTAGTGGCTACACCTTC	CASGTGGVSGYTF
.	15	TRBV7-2	TRBJ2-7	.	TGTGCCAGCAGCTTAGTCGGGGGTCCGGGGGTCGAGCAGTACTTC	CASSLVGGPGVEQYF
TRBD1	14	TRBV25-1	TRBJ1-5	.	TGTGCCAGCAGTGCCCGACAGGGACATCAGCCCCAGCATTTT	CASSARQGHQPQHF
TRBD1	16	TRBV19	TRBJ1-4	.	TGTGCCACCACCGGACAGGGTGCGCTGGCGAATGAAAAACTGTTTTTT	CATTGQGALANEKLFF
TRBD1	19	TRBV2	TRBJ1-2	.	TGTGCCAGCATCGACACCGACAGGGTGTTCTTCTCACGAAGCTATGGCTACACCTTC	CASIDTDRVFFSRSYGYTF
.	15	TRBV11-2	TRBJ2-5	.	TGTGCCAGCAGCTTAGGGGGCCTAAGACAAGAGACCCAGTACTTC	CASSLGGLRQETQYF
TRBD2	17	TRBV9	TRBJ2-1	.	TGTGCCAGCAGCGTAGATCGAGCGGGAGCCCGCGGCGATGAGCAGTTCTTC	CASSVDRAGARGDEQFF
TRBD1	17	TRBV7-9	TRBJ1-1	.	TGTGCCAGCAACCCCTGGGGACAGGTCATCGTAAACACTGAAGCTTTCTTT	CASNPWGQVIVNTEAFF
.	15	TRBV6-1	TRBJ1-3	.	TGTGCCAGCAGTGAAATACAGGGACCTGGAAACACCATATATTTT	CASSEIQGPGNTIYF
TRBD1	12	TRBV28	TRBJ1-1	once	TGTGCCAGCAGTCCAGGACAGGGAAGGGCTTTCTTT	CASSPGQGRAFF
TRBD1	14	TRBV28	TRBJ1-6	.	TGTGCCAGCAGTGAAGGACAGGGTAATTCACCCCTCCACTTT	CASSEGQGNSPLHF
.	19	TRBV5-5	TRBJ1-1	.	TGTGCCAGCAGCTTGGGAGGGAGGGCTAGGGCGGCTGTGAACACTGAAGCTTTCTTT	CASSLGGRARAAVNTEAFF
.	15	TRBV5-1	TRBJ2-3	once	TGCGCCAGCAGCTTGGGACAGAGATTCACAGATACGCAGTATTTT	CASSLGQRFTDTQYF
TRBD1	13	TRBV7-2	TRBJ1-4	.	TGTGCCAGCAGCCACCGGGACAGGGGGCCCCAGGTTTTT	CASSHRDRGPQVF
.	14	TRBV7-9	TRBJ2-1	.	TGTGCCAGCAGCTTAGCCCTAGACGAAAATGAGCAGTTCTTC	CASSLALDENEQFF
.	15	TRBV28	TRBJ2-5	.	TGTGCCAGCAGTTTCCGCGGGCAGCCACGGGAGACCCAGTACTTC	CASSFRGQPRETQYF
.	16	TRBV6-6	TRBJ2-6	.	TGTGCCAGCAGTTACGGAACAGGGTACGGGGCCAACGTCCTGACTTTC	CASSYGTGYGANVLTF
.	17	TRBV18	TRBJ1-1	.	TGTGCCAGCTCACGGGGGGGAGACAGCCCTATTGACACTGAAGCTTTCTTT	CASSRGGDSPIDTEAFF
TRBD1	16	TRBV7-6	TRBJ2-2	.	TGTGCCAGCAGCCCTCGTCCCGGGACAGGGACCGGGGAGCTGTTTTTT	CASSPRPGTGTGELFF
.	13	TRBV7-3	TRBJ1-2	.	TGTGCCAGCAGCTTAGGGCGAAGCTATGGCTACACCTTC	CASSLGRSYGYTF
.	16	TRBV27	TRBJ1-2	.	TGTGCCAGCAGTTCCCTTGGGGGCCGACTCAACTATGGCTACACCTTC	CASSSLGGRLNYGYTF
TRBD1	15	TRBV10-3	TRBJ1-1	.	TGTGCCATCAGTGAACCGAAGACAGGGGGCTTGTTCGCTTTCTTT	CAISEPKTGGLFAFF
.	13	TRBV4-1	TRBJ2-7	once	TGCGCCAGCAGCCAATACGGGGGGCGGGAGCAGTACTTC	CASSQYGGREQYF
.	14	TRBV9	TRBJ1-1	.	TGTGCCAGCAGCGTAGATAGCATGAACACTGAAGCTTTCTTT	CASSVDSMNTEAFF
.	16	TRBV7-2	TRBJ2-3	.	TGTGCCAGCAGCTTAGAAGGGGGTAAATGGACAGATACGCAGTATTTT	CASSLEGGKWTDTQYF
TRBD2	17	TRBV5-6	TRBJ2-3	.	TGTGCCAGCAGCCCACCAAGGACGGGAGGAAGCACAGATACGCAGTATTTT	CASSPPRTGGSTDTQYF
TRBD2	19	TRBV4-1	TRBJ2-5	.	TGCGCCAGCAGACCTTCTATTCTTGGGACTAGCGGGAGACAAGAGACCCAGTACTTC	CASRPSILGTSGRQETQYF
TRBD1	17	TRBV12-5	TRBJ2-1	.	TGTGCTAGTGGTTACTCCCTCACAGGGGGATCCTACAATGAGCAGTTCTTC	CASGYSLTGGSYNEQFF
TRBD2	18	TRBV7-3	TRBJ2-2	few	TGTGCCAGCAGCTTAATGGCTAGCGGGGGGCTTAACACCGGGGAGCTGTTTTTT	CASSLMASGGLNTGELFF
TRBD1	15	TRBV5-6	TRBJ2-7	.	TGTGCCAGCAGCGGGAAGGACAGGGCCAGGGGCGAGCAGTACTTC	CASSGKDRARGEQYF
.	13	TRBV5-6	TRBJ1-5	.	TGTGCCAGCAGCTTGACCGGTGATCAGCCCCAGCATTTT	CASSLTGDQPQHF
TRBD1	16	TRBV11-2	TRBJ1-2	.	TGTGCCAGCAGCTTAGATTGGACAGGGAGGTACTATGGCTACACCTTC	CASSLDWTGRYYGYTF
TRBD2	13	TRBV4-1	TRBJ2-1	.	TGCGCCAGCAGCCGGGGACTAGTTGATGAGCAGTTCTTC	CASSRGLVDEQFF
.	13	TRBV11-2	TRBJ2-5	few	TGTGCCAGCAGGCGACAGTTACGAGAGACCCAGTACTTC	CASRRQLRETQYF
TRBD1	16	TRBV25-1	TRBJ2-3	.	TGTGCCAGCAGCAAACTAGACAGGGTTAGCACAGATACGCAGTATTTT	CASSKLDRVSTDTQYF